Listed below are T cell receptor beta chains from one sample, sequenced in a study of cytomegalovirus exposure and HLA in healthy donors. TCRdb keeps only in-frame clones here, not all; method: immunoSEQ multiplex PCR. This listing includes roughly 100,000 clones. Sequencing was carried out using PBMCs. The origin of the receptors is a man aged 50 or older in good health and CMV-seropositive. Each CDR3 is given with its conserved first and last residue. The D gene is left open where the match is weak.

CDR3 DNA: TGCGCCAGCAGCTTGACAGGGCTCACTGAAGCTTTCTTT
CDR3 protein: CASSLTGLTEAFF
D gene: -
V gene: TRBV5-1
CDR3 length: 13
J gene: TRBJ1-1

CDR3 DNA: TGTGCCAGCAGCTCCGGGTACGAGGGCTACACCTTC
CDR3 protein: CASSSGYEGYTF
D gene: -
V gene: TRBV7-9
CDR3 length: 12
J gene: TRBJ1-2

CDR3 DNA: TGTGCCAGCAGTTTGAGCTATGGCTACACCTTC
CDR3 protein: CASSLSYGYTF
D gene: -
V gene: TRBV28
CDR3 length: 11
J gene: TRBJ1-2

CDR3 DNA: TGTGCCAGCAGCTTGGGGCGGGACCGTAGCACAGATACGCAGTATTTT
CDR3 protein: CASSLGRDRSTDTQYF
D gene: -
V gene: TRBV5-4
CDR3 length: 16
J gene: TRBJ2-3

CDR3 DNA: TGCGCCAGCATCCAGACTCCCGATTACAATGAGCAGTTCTTC
CDR3 protein: CASIQTPDYNEQFF
D gene: -
V gene: TRBV5-1
CDR3 length: 14
J gene: TRBJ2-1

CDR3 DNA: TGTGCCAGCTCACCCGTCGCTAGCGGGTTCTCCTACGAGCAGTACTTC
CDR3 protein: CASSPVASGFSYEQYF
D gene: TRBD2
V gene: TRBV18
CDR3 length: 16
J gene: TRBJ2-7

CDR3 DNA: TGTGCCAGCAGTGAGAGGACGGGGGGCTATGGCTACACCTTC
CDR3 protein: CASSERTGGYGYTF
D gene: -
V gene: TRBV6-1
CDR3 length: 14
J gene: TRBJ1-2

CDR3 DNA: TGTGCCAGCAAAGATTGGAGGTATAGCAATCAGCCCCAGCATTTT
CDR3 protein: CASKDWRYSNQPQHF
D gene: -
V gene: TRBV6-5
CDR3 length: 15
J gene: TRBJ1-5

CDR3 DNA: TGCAGCGTTGGGACTAGCGGCCACCAAGAGACCCAGTACTTC
CDR3 protein: CSVGTSGHQETQYF
D gene: TRBD2
V gene: TRBV29-1
CDR3 length: 14
J gene: TRBJ2-5

CDR3 DNA: TGCGCCAGCAGCTTCGGCGGGACAGTGAACACTGAAGCTTTCTTT
CDR3 protein: CASSFGGTVNTEAFF
D gene: TRBD1
V gene: TRBV5-1
CDR3 length: 15
J gene: TRBJ1-1

CDR3 DNA: TGTGCCAGCAGCCCAAAGTTGGGACAGGGTTCAGATACGCAGTATTTT
CDR3 protein: CASSPKLGQGSDTQYF
D gene: TRBD1
V gene: TRBV7-9
CDR3 length: 16
J gene: TRBJ2-3

CDR3 DNA: TGTGCCAGCAGTGAATGGCAGACCCAGTACTTC
CDR3 protein: CASSEWQTQYF
D gene: -
V gene: TRBV25-1
CDR3 length: 11
J gene: TRBJ2-5

CDR3 DNA: TGTGCCAGCTCACCCCAAGGGGGCCGCACTGAAGCTTTCTTT
CDR3 protein: CASSPQGGRTEAFF
D gene: TRBD1
V gene: TRBV18
CDR3 length: 14
J gene: TRBJ1-1

CDR3 DNA: TGTGCCAGCAGCTTGGGCCCTACAGGGCAGGTTGGTGGCTACACCTTC
CDR3 protein: CASSLGPTGQVGGYTF
D gene: -
V gene: TRBV5-4
CDR3 length: 16
J gene: TRBJ1-2

CDR3 DNA: TGTGCCAGCTCGCCCTCGACAGGAACTGGGGCCAACGTCCTGACTTTC
CDR3 protein: CASSPSTGTGANVLTF
D gene: -
V gene: TRBV18
CDR3 length: 16
J gene: TRBJ2-6

CDR3 DNA: TGTGCCAGCAGCTTGGGGACAGCGAACACTGAAGCTTTCTTT
CDR3 protein: CASSLGTANTEAFF
D gene: TRBD1
V gene: TRBV7-2
CDR3 length: 14
J gene: TRBJ1-1

CDR3 DNA: TGCGCCAGTTGGGCAATTAATGAGCAGTTCTTC
CDR3 protein: CASWAINEQFF
D gene: -
V gene: TRBV10-2
CDR3 length: 11
J gene: TRBJ2-1

CDR3 DNA: TGTGCCAGCAGCGTAGAGCCCTTTGGCACTGAAGCTTTCTTT
CDR3 protein: CASSVEPFGTEAFF
D gene: -
V gene: TRBV9
CDR3 length: 14
J gene: TRBJ1-1

CDR3 DNA: TGTGCCAGCTCACGGGACAGATCCTACGAGCAGTACTTC
CDR3 protein: CASSRDRSYEQYF
D gene: TRBD1
V gene: TRBV18
CDR3 length: 13
J gene: TRBJ2-7

CDR3 DNA: TGCAGTGCTAGAGAGGCAGAAGCTTTCTTT
CDR3 protein: CSAREAEAFF
D gene: -
V gene: TRBV20-1
CDR3 length: 10
J gene: TRBJ1-1

CDR3 DNA: TGTGCCAGCAGGAGTTGGGCTGATGAAAAACTGTTTTTT
CDR3 protein: CASRSWADEKLFF
D gene: -
V gene: TRBV6-5
CDR3 length: 13
J gene: TRBJ1-4

CDR3 DNA: TGTGCCAGCAGCCCTAGCGGCAAAGAGACCCAGTACTTC
CDR3 protein: CASSPSGKETQYF
D gene: TRBD2
V gene: TRBV7-9
CDR3 length: 13
J gene: TRBJ2-5

CDR3 DNA: TGTGCCAGCAGCGTAGACCCCGGACAGTATCGCTACGAGCAGTACTTC
CDR3 protein: CASSVDPGQYRYEQYF
D gene: -
V gene: TRBV9
CDR3 length: 16
J gene: TRBJ2-7

CDR3 DNA: TGTGCCAGTAGTATGGGACAGGCCGGAATTCCTGGAAACACCATATATTTT
CDR3 protein: CASSMGQAGIPGNTIYF
D gene: TRBD1
V gene: TRBV19
CDR3 length: 17
J gene: TRBJ1-3

CDR3 DNA: TGTGCCAGCAGCGAAAGCCCGTACTATGGCTACACCTTC
CDR3 protein: CASSESPYYGYTF
D gene: -
V gene: TRBV7-2
CDR3 length: 13
J gene: TRBJ1-2

CDR3 DNA: TGTGCTAGTGGTTTGGGAACAGGGAGTCTTGAAAAACTGTTTTTT
CDR3 protein: CASGLGTGSLEKLFF
D gene: -
V gene: TRBV12-5
CDR3 length: 15
J gene: TRBJ1-4

CDR3 DNA: TGTGCCAGCAGCTTGGTACTAGCGGGCAAACAAGAGACCCAGTACTTC
CDR3 protein: CASSLVLAGKQETQYF
D gene: TRBD2
V gene: TRBV5-4
CDR3 length: 16
J gene: TRBJ2-5

CDR3 DNA: TGTGCCAGTCGAGAGGGACTAGCGGGAGGGCGGGAGCAGTTCTTC
CDR3 protein: CASREGLAGGREQFF
D gene: TRBD2
V gene: TRBV9
CDR3 length: 15
J gene: TRBJ2-1

CDR3 DNA: TGTGCCAGCAGCCAAGATCAAACAGATACGCAGTATTTT
CDR3 protein: CASSQDQTDTQYF
D gene: -
V gene: TRBV4-2
CDR3 length: 13
J gene: TRBJ2-3

CDR3 DNA: TGTGCCAGCACAGACAGGGGGCGAGGTAGTGGGTATAACATTCAGTACTTC
CDR3 protein: CASTDRGRGSGYNIQYF
D gene: TRBD1
V gene: TRBV28
CDR3 length: 17
J gene: TRBJ2-4

CDR3 DNA: TGTGCCAGCAGCTACCTTTCCAGGGCCTCCGAGCAGTACTTC
CDR3 protein: CASSYLSRASEQYF
D gene: -
V gene: TRBV5-6
CDR3 length: 14
J gene: TRBJ2-7

CDR3 DNA: TGTGCCTGGAGTGTACCTAGCGGGGATCAGTTCTTC
CDR3 protein: CAWSVPSGDQFF
D gene: TRBD2
V gene: TRBV30
CDR3 length: 12
J gene: TRBJ2-1